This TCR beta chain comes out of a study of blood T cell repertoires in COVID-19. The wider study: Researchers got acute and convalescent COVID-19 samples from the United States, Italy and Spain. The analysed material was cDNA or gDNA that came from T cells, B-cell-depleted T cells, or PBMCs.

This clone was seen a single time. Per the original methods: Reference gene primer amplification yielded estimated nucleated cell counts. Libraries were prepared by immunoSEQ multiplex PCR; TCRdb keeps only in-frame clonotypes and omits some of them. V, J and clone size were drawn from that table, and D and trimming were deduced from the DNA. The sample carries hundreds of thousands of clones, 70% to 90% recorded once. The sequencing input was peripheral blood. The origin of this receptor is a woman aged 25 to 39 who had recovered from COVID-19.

The CDR3 loop is CSVPGRASTDTQYF. Here the CDR3 DNA reads TGCAGCGTTCCGGGGAGAGCTAGCACAGATACGCAGTATTTT. The rearrangement links TRBV29-1 to TRBJ2-3, with D tentatively TRBD2 (5 bases). CDR1 and CDR2 (germline): SQVTM, ANQGSEA. The CDR3 extends over 14 amino acids. V gave up 5 bases and J gave up 0 bases, with 12 bases separating them.